The TCR beta chain under discussion was sequenced for a study of T cell responses to AZD1222 COVID-19 vaccine. Only a few counts were recorded for this clone. The repertoire was sequenced with immunoSEQ multiplex PCR; TCRdb's copy has only in-frame clones and lacks some. The data hold 100,000 to 150,000 clones, with roughly 84% observed a single time. Germline assignment: CDR1 MNHEY and CDR2 SMNVEV (reference sequence). Germline trimming cut 5 bases from V and 1 base from J; bases unmatched to any gene: 7. There are 15 residues in the CDR3. The V call is TRBV27, the J call TRBJ1-1; 7 bases line up with TRBD1. Sequencing was performed on peripheral blood, taken on day 0 of AZD1222 vaccination. The origin of this receptor is an adult in good health. CDR3: CASSPRQGKNTEAFF. The CDR3 nucleotides read TGTGCCAGCAGTCCCAGACAGGGTAAGAACACTGAAGCTTTCTTT.